Presented here are 15 T cell receptor beta chains from one specimen sequenced in a study of blood T cell repertoires in COVID-19. TCRdb keeps only in-frame clones here, not all; method: immunoSEQ multiplex PCR. Among under 130,000 clones listed, roughly nine tenths were seen once. What was sequenced was peripheral blood. The receptor source for this set is a human donor in a cohort sampled during active COVID-19.

This chain links TRBV3-1 (or the pseudogene TRBV3-2) with TRBJ2-1, with TRBD2 matching over 10 bases. Germline CDR1 and CDR2: LGHDT and YNNKEL (reference sequence). V gave up 8 bases and J gave up 7 bases; unmatched junction bases: 8. The CDR3 contains 14 residues. CDR3 bases: TGTGCCAGCGGAGGACTAGCGGCCTTAAATGAGCAGTTCTTC. Encoded protein: CASGGLAALNEQFF.

There are a few counts of this clone. Germline is not matched at one junction end, which may reflect a read error. Here the CDR3 DNA reads TGTGCCAGCAGCCTTTGGGCAGGGGGCTCCTTCGAGCAGTACTTC. Amino acids: CASSLWAGGSFEQYF. This chain uses TRBV4-2 with TRBJ2-7; 8 bases align to TRBD1. This CDR3 is 15 amino acids long. The germline gives CDR1 LGHNA, CDR2 YNFKEQ.

This clone was recorded once. This rearrangement joins TRBV6-5 to TRBJ1-4; 7 nucleotides line up with TRBD1. Germline-derived CDR1 and CDR2 are MNHEY and SVGAGI. Unmatched junction bases numbered 2, after V lost 6 bases and J lost 7 bases. The CDR3 is 12 amino acids. CDR3 DNA: TGTGCCAGCAGGGGGACAGTTGAAAAACTGTTTTTT. Its translation: CASRGTVEKLFF.

The rearrangement joins TRBV5-6 to TRBJ2-3; 7 bases agree with TRBD2. The CDR3 covers 14 residues. Germline V gene data show CDR1 as SGHDT and CDR2 as YYEEEE. The junction had 6 bases not matched to a gene; V was cut back by 4 bases and J by 4 bases. The chain's CDR3 is CASSPGGGADTQYF. Written as DNA, the CDR3 is TGTGCCAGCAGCCCGGGGGGAGGAGCAGATACGCAGTATTTT.

The chain links TRBV27 to TRBJ2-1; 14 positions match TRBD2. The CDR3 covers 16 residues. V shed 6 bases and J 4 bases; nucleotides not matched to a gene: 5. CDR1 MNHEY and CDR2 SMNVEV come from the germline V gene (reference sequence). The CDR3 DNA follows: TGTGCCAGCAGGACCCGACTAGCGGGGGGGTACAATGAGCAGTTCTTC. It encodes CASRTRLAGGYNEQFF.

V is TRBV19 and J is TRBJ2-2, with D possibly matching TRBD2 (6 bases). The CDR3 is 17 residues long. From germline, CDR1 is LNHDA and CDR2 SQIVND (reference sequence). Trimming cost V 1 base and J 3 bases, with 15 bases left between them. The CDR3 DNA reads as TGTGCCAGTAGTATAGCGACACGGGGGTGGTACACCGGGGAGCTGTTTTTT. As protein: CASSIATRGWYTGELFF.

The rearrangement links TRBV19 to TRBJ1-2; TRBD1 agrees at 9 bases. Per the germline V gene, CDR1 is LNHDA and CDR2 is SQIVND (reference sequence). The ends lost 7 bases at V and 5 bases at J; junction bases unmatched: 14. There are 16 residues in the CDR3. Here the CDR3 reads CASTPRSTGGAYGYTF. The CDR3 DNA sequence: TGTGCCAGTACCCCCCGCTCGACAGGGGGTGCGTATGGCTACACCTTC. The variable domain in full, completed from reference TRBV19 and TRBJ1-2, reads DGGITQSPKYLFRKEGQNVTLSCEQNLNHDAMYWYRQDPGQGLRLIYYSQIVNDFQKGDIAEGYSVSREKKESFPLTVTSAQKNPTAFYLCASTPRSTGGAYGYTFGSGTRLTVV.

The chain recombines TRBV12-3 or TRBV12-4 with TRBJ2-3; maybe TRBD1 (5 bases). The CDR3 has 12 residues. The V end lost 9 bases, the J end lost 4 bases, and 11 bases lay between the germline ends. CDR3 sequence reads: CASSGMADTQYF. CDR3 nucleotides: TGTGCCAGTTCAGGGATGGCAGATACGCAGTATTTT.

J is TRBJ2-3 and V is TRBV18, with 13 nucleotides matching TRBD2. The CDR3 consists of 17 residues. Germline V gene lookup returns CDR1 KGHSH and CDR2 LQKENI. The V gene end was trimmed by 3 bases and the J gene end by 2 bases; junction bases not matched to a gene: 5. CDR3 in amino acids: CASSPRGLAGVTDTQYF. CDR3 DNA sequence: TGTGCCAGCTCACCCCGTGGACTAGCGGGGGTCACAGATACGCAGTATTTT.

This chain uses TRBV9 with TRBJ1-2; 9 nucleotides agree with TRBD1. The germline gives CDR1 SGDLS, CDR2 YYNGEE. The CDR3 spans 16 residues. Germline trimming cut 0 bases from V and 4 bases from J; bases unmatched to any gene: 7. The CDR3, as DNA: TGTGCCAGCAGCGTAGGGGGGACAGGGCCCTCCTATGGCTACACCTTC. Its translation: CASSVGGTGPSYGYTF.

The chain has TRBV29-1 and TRBJ2-3; tentatively, D is TRBD2 (6 bases). CDR3 length equals 14 residues. Germline values: CDR1 SQVTM, CDR2 ANQGSEA. V gave up 1 base and J gave up 2 bases, with 10 bases separating them. CDR3 DNA: TGCAGCGTTGAAGGACGGAGGGCCACAGATACGCAGTATTTT. Residues: CSVEGRRATDTQYF.

The chain recombines TRBV2 with TRBJ1-1; a weak D match, TRBD1 (5 bases). The CDR3 runs to 14 residues. Germline CDR1 is SNHLY and CDR2 is FYNNEI. V was trimmed by 4 bases and J by 7 bases, leaving 16 bases between them. Written as DNA, the CDR3 is TGTGCCAGCAGTGGGGGAAAGGAGGGGTTTGAAGCTTTCTTT. It is translated as CASSGGKEGFEAFF. The entire variable domain, with the rest obtained from reference TRBV2 and TRBJ1-1, is as follows: EPEVTQTPSHQVTQMGQEVILRCVPISNHLYFYWYRQILGQKVEFLVSFYNNEISEKSEIFDDQFSVERPDGSNFTLKIRSTKLEDSAMYFCASSGGKEGFEAFFGQGTRLTVV.

This clone was counted a single time. This sequence joins TRBV28 and TRBJ1-2, with a possible D match to TRBD1 (6 bases). The ends were cut back, 3 bases at V and 6 bases at J, with 11 bases in the middle. The CDR3 is made up of 13 amino acids. Germline V gene lookup returns CDR1 MDHEN and CDR2 SYDVKM. DNA for the CDR3: TGTGCCAGCAGTTTTAACAGGGCTAATGGCTACACCTTC. It codes for CASSFNRANGYTF.

The rearrangement uses TRBV5-3 and TRBJ2-2; no clear D gene. TRBV5-3 is placed among ORFs of uncertain function. The CDR3 runs 18 residues. V was shortened by 4 bases and J by 2 bases, with 21 bases between the two germline ends. Written as DNA, the CDR3 is TGTGCCAGAAGCCCAATCTTAATGGGCGAGATAAACACCGGGGAGCTGTTTTTT. It encodes CARSPILMGEINTGELFF.

V usage is TRBV2 and J usage is TRBJ2-7, with 8 bases matching TRBD1. The CDR3 consists of 14 residues. Germline V gene data show CDR1 as SNHLY and CDR2 as FYNNEI. Germline trimming cut 6 bases from V and 3 bases from J; bases unmatched to any gene: 7. The CDR3 here is CASRPGQGNYEQYF. CDR3 DNA sequence: TGTGCCAGCAGGCCAGGACAGGGCAACTACGAGCAGTACTTC.